This is a list of T cell receptor beta chains from one sample in a study of control samples from healthy donors and cancer patients. Measured with immunoSEQ multiplex PCR; TCRdb has only the in-frame clones, and not every one. The table records 90,000 to 120,000 clones, approximately 80% of them present only once. Sequencing was done on a sample of blood. These receptor sequences come from a man younger than 35 in good health. The CDR3 runs from the conserved cysteine through the conserved F or W.

j_gene: TRBJ1-5
len: 12
v_gene: TRBV3-1/TRBV3-2
CDR3aa: CASSFGSQPQHF

j_gene: TRBJ1-1
len: 18
v_gene: TRBV7-2
CDR3aa: CASSLVDRGSGLNTEAFF

j_gene: TRBJ2-7
len: 14
v_gene: TRBV28
CDR3aa: CASDPGTGDYEQYF

j_gene: TRBJ2-3
len: 15
v_gene: TRBV7-2
CDR3aa: CASSLDGGSTDTQYF

j_gene: TRBJ1-1
len: 14
v_gene: TRBV5-6
CDR3aa: CASSPGTGNTEAFF

j_gene: TRBJ1-2
len: 12
v_gene: TRBV29-1
CDR3aa: CSVGDRGYGYTF

j_gene: TRBJ1-1
len: 14
v_gene: TRBV7-6
CDR3aa: CASSLGQTNTEAFF

j_gene: TRBJ1-2
len: 12
v_gene: TRBV12-5
CDR3aa: CASGLDRVGYTF

j_gene: TRBJ1-1
len: 12
v_gene: TRBV2
CDR3aa: CASRLSNTEAFF

j_gene: TRBJ2-5
len: 15
v_gene: TRBV27
CDR3aa: CASKRLRGQQETQYF

j_gene: TRBJ2-3
len: 16
v_gene: TRBV6-6
CDR3aa: CASRSGTGILGDTQYF

j_gene: TRBJ2-7
len: 11
v_gene: TRBV5-1
CDR3aa: CASSYSYEQYF

j_gene: TRBJ2-7
len: 12
v_gene: TRBV5-1
CDR3aa: CASSLLGYEQYF

j_gene: TRBJ2-4
len: 15
v_gene: TRBV6-5
CDR3aa: CASSYQMEAKNIQYF

j_gene: TRBJ1-1
len: 11
v_gene: TRBV7-8
CDR3aa: CASSHTGEAFF

j_gene: TRBJ2-2
len: 16
v_gene: TRBV11-3
CDR3aa: CASSLEGGVGTGELFF

j_gene: TRBJ1-4
len: 15
v_gene: TRBV12-2
CDR3aa: CASRSRTGRNEKLFF

j_gene: TRBJ1-2
len: 14
v_gene: TRBV28
CDR3aa: CASTPREGWYGYTF

j_gene: TRBJ1-3
len: 16
v_gene: TRBV4-1
CDR3aa: CASSQVGQGRGNTIYF

j_gene: TRBJ2-3
len: 14
v_gene: TRBV27
CDR3aa: CASSWTGARDTQYF

j_gene: TRBJ2-3
len: 11
v_gene: TRBV4-2
CDR3aa: CASVGGDTQYF

j_gene: TRBJ2-7
len: 14
v_gene: TRBV18
CDR3aa: CASSPGAGHYEQYF

j_gene: TRBJ1-6
len: 13
v_gene: TRBV14
CDR3aa: CASTGNQNSPLHF

j_gene: TRBJ1-1
len: 13
v_gene: TRBV29-1
CDR3aa: CSVRQGSNTEAFF

j_gene: TRBJ2-3
len: 14
v_gene: TRBV30
CDR3aa: CAWGTSGGRGTQYF

j_gene: TRBJ2-3
len: 16
v_gene: TRBV7-9
CDR3aa: CASSFTLSASQDTQYF

j_gene: TRBJ2-5
len: 15
v_gene: TRBV28
CDR3aa: CASSSDSEGKETQYF

j_gene: TRBJ2-5
len: 18
v_gene: TRBV14
CDR3aa: CASSQDWIGRGLQETQYF

j_gene: TRBJ1-2
len: 13
v_gene: TRBV13
CDR3aa: CASSLGTDYGYTF

j_gene: TRBJ2-3
len: 14
v_gene: TRBV29-1
CDR3aa: CSVFRGRGTDTQYF

j_gene: TRBJ2-5
len: 18
v_gene: TRBV5-6
CDR3aa: CASSPGTSVTLYQETQYF

j_gene: TRBJ2-7
len: 14
v_gene: TRBV11-2
CDR3aa: CASSPGGGAYEQYF

j_gene: TRBJ2-7
len: 16
v_gene: TRBV28
CDR3aa: CASSPQGTGSSYEQYF

j_gene: TRBJ2-3
len: 15
v_gene: TRBV27
CDR3aa: CASSPGPASTDTQYF

j_gene: TRBJ2-2
len: 18
v_gene: TRBV4-2
CDR3aa: CASSQVELAGGHTGELFF

j_gene: TRBJ2-2
len: 17
v_gene: TRBV5-4
CDR3aa: CASSLEPRGPTHRELFF

j_gene: TRBJ1-4
len: 16
v_gene: TRBV30
CDR3aa: CAWSLRRQGLKEKLFF

j_gene: TRBJ2-2
len: 16
v_gene: TRBV7-9
CDR3aa: CASSLFGGASTGELFF

j_gene: TRBJ1-1
len: 13
v_gene: TRBV12-3/TRBV12-4
CDR3aa: CASSPRGRTEAFF

j_gene: TRBJ1-2
len: 14
v_gene: TRBV29-1
CDR3aa: CSVEAYRADYGYTF

j_gene: TRBJ1-2
len: 15
v_gene: TRBV6-4
CDR3aa: CASSDWAGHRDGHTF

j_gene: TRBJ2-7
len: 13
v_gene: TRBV3-1/TRBV3-2
CDR3aa: CASSLGPREEQYF

j_gene: TRBJ2-1
len: 15
v_gene: TRBV7-8
CDR3aa: CASSLETSAVNEQFF

j_gene: TRBJ2-3
len: 14
v_gene: TRBV20-1
CDR3aa: CSASGGQGADTQYF

j_gene: TRBJ2-2
len: 13
v_gene: TRBV30
CDR3aa: CAWTGALTGELFF

j_gene: TRBJ2-1
len: 15
v_gene: TRBV4-3
CDR3aa: CASSYSAGAVGEQFF

j_gene: TRBJ1-4
len: 13
v_gene: TRBV27
CDR3aa: CASRATLSEKLFF

j_gene: TRBJ2-5
len: 11
v_gene: TRBV6-2/TRBV6-3
CDR3aa: CASSYTETQYF

j_gene: TRBJ2-1
len: 15
v_gene: TRBV7-2
CDR3aa: CASSSGLAGGSEQFF

j_gene: TRBJ2-4
len: 19
v_gene: TRBV30
CDR3aa: CAWSPPGTAMGIWKNIQYF

j_gene: TRBJ2-2
len: 12
v_gene: TRBV6-6
CDR3aa: CASSSFTGELFF

j_gene: TRBJ1-1
len: 15
v_gene: TRBV27
CDR3aa: CASSLGYRDGTEAFF

j_gene: TRBJ2-7
len: 16
v_gene: TRBV2
CDR3aa: CASSGTPPGRSSEQYF

j_gene: TRBJ2-5
len: 17
v_gene: TRBV3-1/TRBV3-2
CDR3aa: CASSQVPGGRRSETQYF

j_gene: TRBJ1-3
len: 15
v_gene: TRBV7-9
CDR3aa: CASSEQTVSGNTIYF

j_gene: TRBJ2-3
len: 18
v_gene: TRBV6-6
CDR3aa: CASSRRLAGGQSTDTQYF